These 25 T cell receptor beta chains originate from one sample sequenced in a study of brain T cells in children with intractable seizures (dated by TCRdb to about 2021). Library preparation used the immunoSEQ multiplex PCR assay. What TCRdb holds here is the immuneACCESS table cut down to in-frame rearrangements. Part of the clones is not present; checked against another copy, under half of the missing clones reflect an unresolved V gene, and the others are unexplained. The sample table records 340,000 or so clones; over 90% of these occur just once. Approximately 5% of the sample lies in the top ten. What this sample's time point label stands for: blood from clinic visit 5 months post-surgery; TSC patient then seizure free. The sample was peripheral blood, taken 4 to 6 months after surgery. These receptors all come from a boy in the first two years of life with tuberous sclerosis and intractable seizures.

V is TRBV5-4 and J is TRBJ2-1, with TRBD1 as a possible D gene (7 bases). The CDR3 covers 16 residues. V was pared by 1 base and J by 13 bases, with 24 bases between. Per germline, CDR1 SGHNT and CDR2 YYREEE (reference sequence). The CDR3 DNA reads TGTGCCAGCAGCTTGACTTCTGACAGGGCTGGGCGGGATCAGTTCTTC. Translation: CASSLTSDRAGRDQFF. The complete variable domain, with remaining parts taken from reference TRBV5-4 and TRBJ2-1, reads ETGVTQSPTHLIKTRGQQVTLRCSSQSGHNTVSWYQQALGQGPQFIFQYYREEENGRGNFPPRFSGLQFPNYSSELNVNALELDDSALYLCASSLTSDRAGRDQFFGPGTRLTVL.

The chain uses TRBV27 and TRBJ2-1, with D perhaps TRBD1 or TRBD2 (5 bases each). Trimming stripped 3 bases from V and 4 bases from J, with 19 bases between. The CDR3 is made up of 17 amino acids. Germline V CDR1 and CDR2: MNHEY, SMNVEV (reference sequence). The CDR3 nucleotides are TGTGCCAGCAGTTTTCTCGTGGGGGTGAGCCCTTACAATGAGCAGTTCTTC. It specifies CASSFLVGVSPYNEQFF.

The chain couples TRBV9 to TRBJ2-3; the match to TRBD2 covers 15 bases. The germline V gene has CDR1 SGDLS and CDR2 YYNGEE. The CDR3 has 16 amino acids. The trim removed 3 bases at V and 6 bases at J, leaving 5 bases unmatched. The CDR3 spells CASSARTSGGADTQYF. The CDR3 DNA reads TGTGCCAGCAGCGCCCGGACTAGCGGGGGGGCCGATACGCAGTATTTT.

The chain is built from TRBV19 and TRBJ2-1; 13 bases line up with TRBD2. The CDR3 loop spans 17 amino acids. Germline trimming cut 6 bases from V and 5 bases from J; bases unmatched to any gene: 10. CDR1 LNHDA and CDR2 SQIVND come from the germline V gene (reference sequence). CDR3: CASSIRLAGGPHNEQFF. The CDR3 DNA is TGTGCCAGTAGCATAAGACTAGCGGGAGGACCCCACAATGAGCAGTTCTTC.

The chain recombines TRBV18 with TRBJ2-4, with D possibly matching TRBD2 (6 bases). V was cut by 3 bases and J by 6 bases, with 6 bases left in between. Germline V gene lookup returns CDR1 KGHSH and CDR2 LQKENI. This CDR3 comprises 12 residues. The CDR3 DNA follows: TGTGCCAGCTCACCCGGGGGAAACATTCAGTACTTC. This gives the protein CASSPGGNIQYF. The full variable domain, rest sourced from reference TRBV18 and TRBJ2-4, is NAGVMQNPRHLVRRRGQEARLRCSPMKGHSHVYWYRQLPEEGLKFMVYLQKENIIDESGMPKERFSAEFPKEGPSILRIQQVVRGDSAAYFCASSPGGNIQYFGAGTRLSVL.

The chain joins TRBV7-2 to TRBJ2-1, with D uncertain. The CDR3 runs to 13 residues. V was trimmed by 6 bases and J by 6 bases, leaving 12 bases between them. CDR1 is SGHTA and CDR2 is FQGNSA in the germline V gene. The DNA of the CDR3 is TGTGCCAGCAGTCCGAGCCCGCGCAATGAGCAGTTCTTC. Protein: CASSPSPRNEQFF.

The CDR3 spells CAWTGLRVSGNTIYF. The DNA for the CDR3 is TGTGCCTGGACAGGGTTAAGAGTCTCTGGAAACACCATATATTTT. V usage is TRBV30 and J usage is TRBJ1-3, with D tentatively TRBD1 (5 bases). The CDR3 runs 15 residues. Trimming pared 4 bases from V and 0 bases from J, leaving 13 bases between. Looked up from germline, CDR1 is GTSNPN and CDR2 is SVGIG (reference sequence).

This chain uses TRBV11-3 with TRBJ1-1, with D perhaps TRBD1 (6 bases). Trimming shortened V by 8 bases and J by 1 base, and 14 bases separated the two germline ends. The germline gives CDR1 SGHNT, CDR2 YENEEA. The CDR3 has 14 amino acids. CDR3 amino acids: CASGKLQGNTEAFF. The CDR3 bases are TGTGCCAGCGGAAAATTACAGGGGAACACTGAAGCTTTCTTT.

This clone has just one count. V gene TRBV25-1 combines with J gene TRBJ2-1; D is perhaps TRBD1 (6 bases). Trimming shortened V by 2 bases and J by 0 bases, and 8 bases separated the two germline ends. Looked up from germline, CDR1 is MGHDK and CDR2 is SYGVNS. The length of the CDR3 is 15 residues. For the CDR3, the DNA is TGTGCCAGCAGTGAAACGGACAGCTCCTACAATGAGCAGTTCTTC. The encoded protein is CASSETDSSYNEQFF.

The rearrangement links TRBV4-1 to TRBJ1-2; 9 positions match TRBD1. J was trimmed by 3 bases and V by 3 bases; bases with no gene match: 14. The CDR3 is made up of 18 amino acids. In germline, CDR1 is MGHRA, CDR2 YSYEKL. In DNA form, the CDR3 reads TGCGCCAGCAGCCAGGCGCGGGACAGGGTTTCCTGGGACTATGGCTACACCTTC. Its translation is CASSQARDRVSWDYGYTF.

This CDR3 reads CAWEGSANTEAFF. The CDR3 DNA follows: TGTGCCTGGGAAGGTAGTGCAAACACTGAAGCTTTCTTT. The rearrangement uses TRBV30 and TRBJ1-1; no reliable D call. The V end lost 5 bases, the J end lost 2 bases, and 12 bases lay between the germline ends. This CDR3 is built from 13 residues. CDR1 and CDR2 from the germline V gene are GTSNPN and SVGIG (reference sequence).

Points on this clone: The same CDR3 can be traced to other DNA sequences in this sample. The chain has TRBV7-9 and TRBJ2-2; D unresolved. CDR1 and CDR2 from the germline V gene are SEHNR and FQNEAQ (reference sequence). This CDR3 is built from 14 residues. V lost 0 bases and J lost 2, with 4 bases in between. CDR3 sequence reads: CASSLAQNTGELFF. The DNA for the CDR3 is TGTGCCAGCAGCTTAGCTCAAAACACCGGGGAGCTGTTTTTT. Full variable domain (rest looked up from reference TRBV7-9 and TRBJ2-2): DTGVSQNPRHKITKRGQNVTFRCDPISEHNRLYWYRQTLGQGPEFLTYFQNEAQLEKSRLLSDRFSAERPKGSFSTLEIQRTEQGDSAMYLCASSLAQNTGELFFGEGSRLTVL.

The genes are TRBV5-6 and TRBJ2-7; weak D call: TRBD2 (5 bases). The germline V gene has CDR1 SGHDT and CDR2 YYEEEE. This CDR3 has 15 residues. Between the trimmed V and J ends, which lost 0 bases and 2 bases, there was a span of 12 bases. CDR3 sequence reads: CASSLEWPGAYEQYF. CDR3 in DNA: TGTGCCAGCAGCTTGGAATGGCCCGGGGCCTACGAGCAGTACTTC.

V usage is TRBV27 and J usage is TRBJ2-7, with TRBD2 matching 7 bases. CDR1 MNHEY and CDR2 SMNVEV come from the germline V gene (reference sequence). Trimming cost V 4 bases and J 2 bases; bases outside gene matches: 11. The CDR3 totals 16 residues. The DNA of the CDR3 is TGTGCCAGCAGTTCCCCATGGGGGGGTCGACCCTACGAGCAGTACTTC. It is translated as CASSSPWGGRPYEQYF.

The chain employs TRBV5-1 and TRBJ1-1, with D unresolved. CDR3 length: 16 amino acids. Deletions cut 4 bases from V and 4 bases from J, with 20 bases between. In germline, CDR1 is SGHRS, CDR2 YFSETQ. The CDR3 spells CASSPSGWGLSTEAFF. The CDR3 DNA reads as TGCGCCAGCAGCCCGTCAGGCTGGGGATTGAGCACTGAAGCTTTCTTT.

This clone was observed a single time. The rearrangement links TRBV7-2 to TRBJ2-3; 10 nucleotides align to TRBD2. The CDR3 is 15 residues long. V lost 4 bases and J lost 3; bases outside the gene matches: 4. The V gene's germline CDR1 is SGHTA and CDR2 FQGNSA. CDR3 DNA: TGTGCCAGCAGCTCGCTAGCGGGGGAAACAGATACGCAGTATTTT. This gives the protein CASSSLAGETDTQYF.

This chain links TRBV19 with TRBJ2-7, with 11 bases lining up with TRBD2. V lost 5 bases, J lost 3 bases, and 9 bases stayed unmatched. Germline CDR1 reads LNHDA; CDR2 reads SQIVND (reference sequence). This CDR3 contains 16 residues. The CDR3 is CASSEPGLAEDYEQYF. CDR3 nucleotides: TGTGCCAGTAGTGAACCGGGACTAGCGGAGGACTACGAGCAGTACTTC.

The chain combines TRBV19 with TRBJ1-2; D is perhaps TRBD1 (6 bases). The length of the CDR3 is 13 residues. V was clipped by 5 bases and J by 3 bases, with 10 bases between them. Germline V gene lookup returns CDR1 LNHDA and CDR2 SQIVND (reference sequence). DNA of the CDR3: TGTGCCAGTAGTCGGGACACCTACTATGGCTACACCTTC. This translates into CASSRDTYYGYTF.

This rearrangement joins TRBV7-3 to TRBJ2-3; TRBD2 might be the D (6 bases). The germline V and J ends were trimmed by 5 bases and 2 bases, with 14 bases remaining between them. CDR1 and CDR2 (germline): SGHTA, FQGTGA. The CDR3 spans 15 residues. CDR3 bases: TGTGCCAGCAGCCCGCGGGGTTGGAACACAGATACGCAGTATTTT. Translation gives CASSPRGWNTDTQYF.

The gene calls are TRBV4-1 and TRBJ2-6; tentatively, D is TRBD1 or TRBD2 (5 bases each). CDR1 is MGHRA, CDR2 YSYEKL, per germline. The CDR3 length is 17 residues. Deletions cut 1 base from V and 4 bases from J, with 14 bases between. CDR3 protein: CASSQVGTKAGANVLTF. The CDR3 DNA reads TGCGCCAGCAGCCAAGTAGGGACGAAGGCCGGGGCCAACGTCCTGACTTTC.

The chain links TRBV7-6 to TRBJ1-1; 9 bases agree with TRBD1. V shed 5 bases, J shed 1 base, and the junction held 11 bases outside the gene matches. CDR3 length: 17 residues. Germline V gene data show CDR1 as SGHVS and CDR2 as FNYEAQ. The CDR3 loop is CASSQRQGGVGNTEAFF. CDR3 in DNA: TGTGCCAGCAGCCAACGACAGGGGGGGGTCGGGAACACTGAAGCTTTCTTT.

This chain connects TRBV27 to TRBJ2-7; D uncertain. V lost 8 bases and J lost 5, with 16 bases in between. The CDR3 consists of 13 residues. Germline V gene sequence: CDR1 MNHEY, CDR2 SMNVEV (reference sequence). The CDR3 sequence: CASGLAPSNEQYF. The DNA of the CDR3 is TGTGCCAGCGGGCTCGCTCCTTCCAACGAGCAGTACTTC.

The rearrangement uses TRBV2 and TRBJ2-2, with TRBD2 identical over 15 bases. Trimming took 10 bases from V and 4 from J; bases not matched to a gene: 10. The CDR3 length is 17 residues. Germline values: CDR1 SNHLY, CDR2 FYNNEI. CDR3: CATDRTSGRGSTGELFF. In DNA form, the CDR3 reads TGTGCCACCGACCGGACTAGCGGGAGGGGGAGCACCGGGGAGCTGTTTTTT.

This clone was counted once. The V call is TRBV30, the J call TRBJ1-3; 8 bases fit TRBD1. Trimming took 4 bases from V and 4 from J; bases not matched to a gene: 6. The CDR3 is 14 amino acids. Germline CDR1 reads GTSNPN; CDR2 reads SVGIG (reference sequence). Here the CDR3 reads CAWNQGAAGNTIYF. In nucleotides, the CDR3 is TGTGCCTGGAATCAGGGGGCGGCCGGAAACACCATATATTTT.

In nucleotides, the CDR3 is TGTGCCAGCTCACCACCGGTTTTATACGACAGAGGCATTGGGAACACTGAAGCTTTCTTT. It specifies CASSPPVLYDRGIGNTEAFF. The chain links TRBV18 to TRBJ1-1, with a possible D match to TRBD1 (5 bases). Trimming took off 0 bases at V and 1 base at J, with 24 bases between the two ends. Germline CDR1 reads KGHSH; CDR2 reads LQKENI. The CDR3 covers 20 residues. Drawing the rest from reference TRBV18 and TRBJ1-1, the complete variable domain is NAGVMQNPRHLVRRRGQEARLRCSPMKGHSHVYWYRQLPEEGLKFMVYLQKENIIDESGMPKERFSAEFPKEGPSILRIQQVVRGDSAAYFCASSPPVLYDRGIGNTEAFFGQGTRLTVV.